These T cell receptor beta chains were read from a single sample in a study of cytomegalovirus exposure and HLA in healthy donors. The method was immunoSEQ multiplex PCR; TCRdb's version includes in-frame clones alone and lacks a portion of them. The sample records 110,000 or so clones, about 86% being singletons. The sequenced sample consisted of PBMCs. These TCRs come from a woman aged 25 to 39 in good health and CMV-seronegative. CDR3s include the opening cysteine and the closing phenylalanine or tryptophan. The D gene is left open where the match is weak. Size values are once, few and many counts, or a class for expanded clones, and some rows have none.

v_gene	j_gene	abundance	d_gene	CDR3nt	CDR3aa
TRBV13	TRBJ1-5	-	TRBD1	TGTGCCAGCAGCTTAAACAGGGGTCCCAATCAGCCCCAGCATTTT	CASSLNRGPNQPQHF
TRBV7-9	TRBJ1-4	-	-	TGTGCCAGCAGCCAATTCCGGGGGGCAAAACTGTTTTTT	CASSQFRGAKLFF
TRBV27	TRBJ2-7	-	TRBD1	TGTGCCAGCAGTTTGACAGGGACCTTCTCCTACGAGCAGTACTTC	CASSLTGTFSYEQYF
TRBV7-8	TRBJ1-1	-	-	TGTGCCAGCAGCTTTGACCGGGCTGATCCCCCGGGGAGCACTGAAGCTTTCTTT	CASSFDRADPPGSTEAFF
TRBV27	TRBJ2-7	few	TRBD1	TGTGCCAGCAGCTGGACAGGGGGGTCCTACGAGCAGTACTTC	CASSWTGGSYEQYF
TRBV7-9	TRBJ1-1	-	TRBD1	TGTGCCAGCAGCATGGGACAGGGGGCAGACACTGAAGCTTTCTTT	CASSMGQGADTEAFF
TRBV10-3	TRBJ1-1	-	-	TGTGCCATCAGTGAGTCGAGGGAGACTGAAGCTTTCTTT	CAISESRETEAFF
TRBV7-8	TRBJ2-2	-	-	TGTGCCAGCAGTCCCACATCTAACACCGGGGAGCTGTTTTTT	CASSPTSNTGELFF
TRBV4-2	TRBJ2-7	-	-	TGTGCCAGCAGCCAAGATATTCGGCCGGGAGTTTTCGGCGAGCAGTACTTC	CASSQDIRPGVFGEQYF
TRBV6-1	TRBJ2-1	-	-	TGTGCCAGCAGTAAAGGACAGACGAGCTCCTACAATGAGCAGTTCTTC	CASSKGQTSSYNEQFF
TRBV30	TRBJ2-2	-	TRBD2	TGTGCCTGGAGGCGACTAGCGGGAGACGGGGAGCTGTTTTTT	CAWRRLAGDGELFF
TRBV6-5	TRBJ1-2	-	-	TGTGCCAGCAAAGCGGGGGGCGACTATGGCTACACCTTC	CASKAGGDYGYTF
TRBV30	TRBJ2-4	-	TRBD2	TGTGCCTGGACCGGGGAGGGCAAAAACATTCAGTACTTC	CAWTGEGKNIQYF
TRBV5-1	TRBJ2-3	-	-	TGCGCCAGCAGCCCCTGGGCATCCAGGGATCACACAGATACGCAGTATTTT	CASSPWASRDHTDTQYF
TRBV5-4	TRBJ2-1	-	TRBD1	TGTGCCAGCAGCGCCCCAGACAGGGGTGGGTACAATGAGCAGTTCTTC	CASSAPDRGGYNEQFF
TRBV5-1	TRBJ2-2	-	TRBD2	TGCGCCAGCAGCGGAAAACTCGGGGGGGCAGGCGGGGAGCTGTTTTTT	CASSGKLGGAGGELFF
TRBV19	TRBJ1-2	-	-	TGTGCCAGTAGTCCAAGCGGACGGGACTATGGCTACACCTTC	CASSPSGRDYGYTF
TRBV18	TRBJ2-2	-	TRBD1	TGTGCCAGCTCGGACACAGGGGCCAACGCCGGGGAGCTGTTTTTT	CASSDTGANAGELFF
TRBV19	TRBJ1-1	-	TRBD1	TGTGCCAGTAGTATGGGACAGGCACGCGAAGCTTTCTTT	CASSMGQAREAFF
TRBV7-8	TRBJ2-6	once	-	TGTGCCAGCAGCTTAATTGTCGGGGCTGGGGCCAACGTCCTGACTTTC	CASSLIVGAGANVLTF
TRBV7-9	TRBJ2-3	-	TRBD2	TGTGCCAGCAGCTTAGCTCGGGCGGGAGAGGGCACAGATACGCAGTATTTT	CASSLARAGEGTDTQYF
TRBV7-9	TRBJ2-2	-	TRBD2	TGTGCCAGCAGCCTAGGCCAATTTTGGAGCGGGAGTTGGACCGGGGAGCTGTTTTTT	CASSLGQFWSGSWTGELFF
TRBV18	TRBJ2-3	-	TRBD2	TGTGCCAGCTCACCATGGCTAGCGGGCCCCGTTTATGGCACAGATACGCAGTATTTT	CASSPWLAGPVYGTDTQYF
TRBV4-3	TRBJ2-2	-	-	TGCGCCAGCAGCCAAGTTGGGCCACCCAACACCGGGGAGCTGTTTTTT	CASSQVGPPNTGELFF
TRBV7-9	TRBJ1-1	-	TRBD1	TGTGCCAGCAGCGCCCGACCGGGACAGGGAACAATGAACACTGAAGCTTTCTTT	CASSARPGQGTMNTEAFF
TRBV7-3	TRBJ2-2	-	TRBD2	TGTGCCAGCAGCGGGACTAGCGGATACTGGAACACCGGGGAGCTGTTTTTT	CASSGTSGYWNTGELFF
TRBV5-4	TRBJ2-3	-	TRBD2	TGTGCCACTTTTGGGGCTAGCGGGAGTGATACGCAGTATTTT	CATFGASGSDTQYF
TRBV5-5	TRBJ2-7	-	TRBD1	TGTGCCAGCAGCCAAGACAGGGGGCTCTTCACCTACGAGCAGTACTTC	CASSQDRGLFTYEQYF
TRBV4-3	TRBJ2-3	once	-	TGCGCCAGCAGCCAACGAGGGTTAGCTAGCACAGATACGCAGTATTTT	CASSQRGLASTDTQYF
TRBV27	TRBJ2-3	-	TRBD1	TGTGCCAGCAGGGAGACAGGGGGGGGGACAGATACGCAGTATTTT	CASRETGGGTDTQYF
TRBV19	TRBJ1-1	-	TRBD1	TGTGCCAGTAGTATAGAGGTGACAGGGGGAACGAAGGGGGCTTTCTTT	CASSIEVTGGTKGAFF
TRBV5-4	TRBJ2-2	-	-	TGTGCCAGCAGCTTCTTGGAGGATGCCGGGGAGCTGTTTTTT	CASSFLEDAGELFF
TRBV11-2	TRBJ2-2	few	TRBD2	TGTGCCAGCAGCCCCATAGCGGGACCCAACACCGGGGAGCTGTTTTTT	CASSPIAGPNTGELFF
TRBV7-3	TRBJ1-6	-	-	TGTGCCAGCAGCTCAGCAGGGTGGACTTCACCCCTCCACTTT	CASSSAGWTSPLHF
TRBV5-1	TRBJ2-2	-	TRBD2	TGCGCCAGCAGCTTGGGCGATCTAGCGGGAGGCGGGGAGCTGTTTTTT	CASSLGDLAGGGELFF
TRBV18	TRBJ1-1	few	-	TGTGCCAGCTCAAGAGAAGTAGAGAACACTGAAGCTTTCTTT	CASSREVENTEAFF
TRBV7-8	TRBJ2-1	once	TRBD2	TGTGCCAGTTCGCGGGGGGAACACAATGAGCAGTTCTTC	CASSRGEHNEQFF
TRBV9	TRBJ2-3	-	TRBD2	TGTGCCAGCAGCGTGACTAGCGGGAGGTCAGATACGCAGTATTTT	CASSVTSGRSDTQYF
TRBV7-9	TRBJ2-3	-	TRBD1	TGTTCCAGCGCCTTCCTCGGGACAGGCCTTCCAGTCACAGATACGCAGTATTTT	CSSAFLGTGLPVTDTQYF
TRBV6-8	TRBJ2-2	-	TRBD2	TGTGCCAGCAGTTACTCAGGACTAGCGGGAGGGCGGGGCGGGGAGCTGTTTTTT	CASSYSGLAGGRGGELFF
TRBV9	TRBJ2-1	-	TRBD2	TGTGCCAGCAGCGTAGGGACTAGCGGGAGCAATGAGCAGTTCTTC	CASSVGTSGSNEQFF
TRBV4-1	TRBJ2-5	few	TRBD2	TGCGCCAGCAGCCAAGCGGCGACTAGCGGGAGCGCCGAGACCCAGTACTTC	CASSQAATSGSAETQYF
TRBV25-1	TRBJ1-2	-	-	TGTGCCAGCAGCCTGGGACTCCTTAACTATGGCTACACCTTC	CASSLGLLNYGYTF
TRBV5-1	TRBJ2-2	-	TRBD2	TGCGCCAGCAGCTTAGATAGCGGGAGAACAGGGGAGCTGTTTTTT	CASSLDSGRTGELFF
TRBV15	TRBJ1-5	few	-	TGTGCCACCAGCAGAGACACAGAATATAGCAATCAGCCCCAGCATTTT	CATSRDTEYSNQPQHF
TRBV19	TRBJ1-2	-	TRBD1	TGTGCCAGTAGTATAGTGGCAGGGACAGGGACTGGCTACACCTTC	CASSIVAGTGTGYTF
TRBV18	TRBJ1-4	-	-	TGTGCCAGCTCTGCCCGTTTGGGAGACGGGGATGAAAAACTGTTTTTT	CASSARLGDGDEKLFF